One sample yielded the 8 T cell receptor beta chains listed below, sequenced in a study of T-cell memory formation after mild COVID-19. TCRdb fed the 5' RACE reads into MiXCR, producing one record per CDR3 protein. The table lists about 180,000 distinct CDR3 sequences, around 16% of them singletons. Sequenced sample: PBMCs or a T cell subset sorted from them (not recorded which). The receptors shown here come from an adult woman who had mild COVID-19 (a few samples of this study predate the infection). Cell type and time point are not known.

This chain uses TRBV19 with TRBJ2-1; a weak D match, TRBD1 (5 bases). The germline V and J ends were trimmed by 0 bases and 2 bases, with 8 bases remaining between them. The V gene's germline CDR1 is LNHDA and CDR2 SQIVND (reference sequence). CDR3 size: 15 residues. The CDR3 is CASSIEAGTYNEQFF. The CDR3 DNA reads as TGTGCCAGTAGTATAGAAGCAGGGACCTACAATGAGCAGTTCTTC.

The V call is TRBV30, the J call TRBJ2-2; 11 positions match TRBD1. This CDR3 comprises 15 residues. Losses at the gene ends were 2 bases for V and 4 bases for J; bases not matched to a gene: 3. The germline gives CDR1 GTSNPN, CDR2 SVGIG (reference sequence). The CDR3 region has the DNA TGTGCCTGGAGTTGGGGACAGGGGGTCACCGGGGAGCTGTTTTTT. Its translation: CAWSWGQGVTGELFF.

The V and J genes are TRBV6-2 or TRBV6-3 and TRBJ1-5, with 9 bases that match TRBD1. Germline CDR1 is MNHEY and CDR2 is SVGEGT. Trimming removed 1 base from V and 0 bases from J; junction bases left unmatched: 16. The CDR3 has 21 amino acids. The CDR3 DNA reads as TGTGCCAGCAGTTACTTCCTATTCGGGACAGGGCTGAAGGTTAGCAATCAGCCCCAGCATTTT. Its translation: CASSYFLFGTGLKVSNQPQHF.

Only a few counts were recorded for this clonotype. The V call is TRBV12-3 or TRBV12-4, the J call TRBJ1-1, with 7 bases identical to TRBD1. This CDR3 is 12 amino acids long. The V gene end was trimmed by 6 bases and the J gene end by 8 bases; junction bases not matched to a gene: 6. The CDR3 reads CASSLGTVEAFF. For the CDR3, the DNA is TGTGCCAGCAGCCTGGGGACAGTAGAAGCTTTCTTT.

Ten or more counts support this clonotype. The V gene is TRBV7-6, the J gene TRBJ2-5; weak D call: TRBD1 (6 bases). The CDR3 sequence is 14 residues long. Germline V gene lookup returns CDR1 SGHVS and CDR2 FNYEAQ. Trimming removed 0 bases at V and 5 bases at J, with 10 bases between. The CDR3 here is CASSLAQGWETQYF. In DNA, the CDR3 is TGTGCCAGCAGCTTAGCACAGGGTTGGGAGACCCAGTACTTC.

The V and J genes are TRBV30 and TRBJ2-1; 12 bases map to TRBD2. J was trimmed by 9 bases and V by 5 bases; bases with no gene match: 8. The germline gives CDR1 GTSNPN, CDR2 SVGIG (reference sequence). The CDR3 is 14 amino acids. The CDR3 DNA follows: TGTGCCTGGGGGCCGGGACTAGCGGGTTCTGAGCAGTTCTTC. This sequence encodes CAWGPGLAGSEQFF.

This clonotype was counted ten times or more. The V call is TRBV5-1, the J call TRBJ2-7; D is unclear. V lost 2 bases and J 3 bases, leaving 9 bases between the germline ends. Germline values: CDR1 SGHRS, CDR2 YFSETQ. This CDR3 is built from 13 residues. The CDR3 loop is CASSFLIDYEQYF. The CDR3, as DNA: TGCGCCAGCAGCTTTCTAATAGACTACGAGCAGTACTTC. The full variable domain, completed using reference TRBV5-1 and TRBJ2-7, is KAGVTQTPRYLIKTRGQQVTLSCSPISGHRSVSWYQQTPGQGLQFLFEYFSETQRNKGNFPGRFSGRQFSNSRSEMNVSTLELGDSALYLCASSFLIDYEQYFGPGTRLTVT.

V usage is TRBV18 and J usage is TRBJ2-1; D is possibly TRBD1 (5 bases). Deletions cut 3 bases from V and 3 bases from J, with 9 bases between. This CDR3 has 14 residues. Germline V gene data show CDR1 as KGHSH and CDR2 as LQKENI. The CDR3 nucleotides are TGTGCCAGCTCACCCCGGACAAACTACAATGAGCAGTTCTTC. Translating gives CASSPRTNYNEQFF.